These T cell receptor beta chains were read from a single sample in a study of T cells after yellow fever vaccination. One entry per CDR3 protein, called by TCRdb with MiXCR from the 5' RACE reads. Here the sample spans approximately 330,000 distinct CDR3 sequences, 4.1% being singletons. Sequencing used PBMCs, obtained 5 days after the yellow fever booster vaccination. All receptors derive from a man younger than 35 who received the YFV17D yellow fever vaccine. Each CDR3 is given with its conserved first and last residue. A D gene is named only where the DNA matches it firmly. The size of a clone is reported for some rows only, either as once, few or many, or as a class for expanded clones.

NA | TRBJ1-1 | TRBV28 | NA | TGTGCCAGCAGTTTATACCAGGGCCAAGCTTTCTTT | CASSLYQGQAFF
NA | TRBJ2-4 | TRBV21-1 | NA | TGTGCCAGCCGACCGGTCGCGAGAGACATTCAGTACTTC | CASRPVARDIQYF
NA | TRBJ2-3 | TRBV24-1 | TRBD1 | TGTGCCACCGCGGCGGGACAGGGGAGGTCAGATACGCAGTATTTT | CATAAGQGRSDTQYF
few | TRBJ2-5 | TRBV10-3 | TRBD1 | TGTGCCATCAGTGCCCGGGACAGAGAGACCCAGTACTTC | CAISARDRETQYF
many | TRBJ1-1 | TRBV7-8 | NA | TGTGCCAGCAGCGGGCTTTCGGGGGCCACTGAAGCTTTCTTT | CASSGLSGATEAFF
many | TRBJ2-6 | TRBV4-3 | NA | TGCGCCAGCACCCGGGGGGACAGCAGCTCTGGGGCCAACGTCCTGACTTTC | CASTRGDSSSGANVLTF
NA | TRBJ1-1 | TRBV5-1 | NA | TGCGCCAGCAAGGATTTCCCGGGTATGAACACTGAAGCTTTCTTT | CASKDFPGMNTEAFF
many | TRBJ1-2 | TRBV15 | NA | TGTGCCACCAGCGATCCGGACGGGGGGAACTATGGCTACACCTTC | CATSDPDGGNYGYTF
NA | TRBJ2-3 | TRBV20-1 | TRBD2 | TGCAGTGCTAGGACTAGCGGGGTCCGGAATACGCAGTATTTT | CSARTSGVRNTQYF
NA | TRBJ1-1 | TRBV18 | NA | TGTGCCAGCTCACCACAGAGTAAGAACACTGAAGCTTTCTTT | CASSPQSKNTEAFF
many | TRBJ2-1 | TRBV12-3/TRBV12-4 | TRBD1 | TGTGCCAGCGGGCTCGGGACAGGGGAAAATGAGCAGTTCTTC | CASGLGTGENEQFF
many | TRBJ2-5 | TRBV5-1 | NA | TGCGCCAGCAGCCCTCAGGGGGGAGAAGACGAGACCCAGTACTTC | CASSPQGGEDETQYF
many | TRBJ2-5 | TRBV7-2 | NA | TGTGCCAGCACCCCTTATGGCCCGCAAGAGACCCAGTACTTC | CASTPYGPQETQYF
NA | TRBJ2-7 | TRBV7-9 | NA | TGTGCCAGCAGCCCTAGGACAGATTACGAGCAGTACTTC | CASSPRTDYEQYF
NA | TRBJ2-5 | TRBV3-1 | NA | TGTGCCAGCAGCCGCAAGGACCAAGAGACCCAGTACTTC | CASSRKDQETQYF
few | TRBJ2-3 | TRBV20-1 | NA | TGCAGTGCTAGGGCTGGACCGCGGGATACGCAGTATTTT | CSARAGPRDTQYF